This T cell receptor (beta chain) was identified in a study of a mutant IDH1 vaccine in newly diagnosed glioma. At the level of the study: Former treatment meant radiotherapy, temozolomide, or both; the majority had gotten both.

TCRdb's table, derived via immunoSEQ multiplex PCR, lists solely in-frame clones and lacks some. The table lists some 130,000 clones, just under 80% of them singletons. This sample's time point: week 11, during vaccination. Every single dose of the vaccine, 300 ug of mutant IDH1 20-mer peptide, came with topical imiquimod. CDR1 is MGHRA, CDR2 YSYEKL, per germline. This CDR3 has 14 residues. With 7 bases clipped from V and 2 bases from J, the junction kept 2 bases outside the gene matches. Comments on this clone: The antigen is undetermined.

The sequencing used PBMCs, collected from a glioma patient whose treatment included an IDH1 peptide vaccine. The V and J genes are TRBV4-1 and TRBJ1-6; 7 nucleotides align to TRBD1. This sequence originates from a man between 40 and 49 years old with glioma. The CDR3 sequence is CASTGTAYNSPLHF. CDR3 bases: TGCGCCAGCACAGGGACAGCCTATAATTCACCCCTCCACTTT.